The 16 T cell receptor beta chains given below trace back to one sample, sequenced in a study of shared clonotypes between healthy human individuals. Sequencing used immunoSEQ multiplex PCR; TCRdb keeps in-frame clones, though not all of them. The sample records hundreds of thousands of clones, roughly 70% being singletons. Specimen: memory CD4+ T cells sorted from blood. Subset: CD45RA-negative fraction. Receptor source: a woman aged 25 to 39 in good health.

The genes are TRBV28 and TRBJ2-4; either TRBD1 or TRBD2 may fit D (5 bases each). V lost 7 bases to trimming and J lost 6 bases, with 16 bases between them. The CDR3 sequence is 14 residues long. Germline V lookup: CDR1 MDHEN, CDR2 SYDVKM. CDR3 protein: CASNSGTGLNIQYF. For the CDR3, the DNA is TGTGCCAGCAACTCCGGGACGGGGTTAAACATTCAGTACTTC.

The chain combines TRBV28 with TRBJ1-2; TRBD1 is a possible D gene (6 bases). V lost 4 bases and J 4 bases, leaving 10 bases between the germline ends. Germline V gives CDR1 MDHEN, CDR2 SYDVKM. The CDR3 consists of 13 residues. Written as DNA, the CDR3 is TGTGCCAGCAGTTCCGGACAGCTCTATGGCTACACCTTC. Translating gives CASSSGQLYGYTF.

The J gene is TRBJ1-3, the V gene TRBV30; unclear D gene. The CDR3 is made up of 13 amino acids. The ends were cut back, 1 base at V and 2 bases at J, with 6 bases in the middle. Germline loops: CDR1 GTSNPN, CDR2 SVGIG (reference sequence). In DNA, the CDR3 is TGTGCCTGGAGTGGGACGGCTGGAAACACCATATATTTT. It specifies CAWSGTAGNTIYF.

This clone has more than one count but fewer than ten. This sequence joins TRBV10-1 and TRBJ1-3, with a tentative D call TRBD1 (5 bases). Germline V gene lookup returns CDR1 WNHNN and CDR2 SYGVQD (reference sequence). The CDR3 is 12 residues long. With 7 bases removed from V and 2 bases from J, the gap between germline ends came to 6 bases. CDR3: CASKGPGNTIYF. CDR3 nucleotide sequence: TGCGCCAGCAAGGGACCTGGAAACACCATATATTTT.

The V and J genes are TRBV29-1 and TRBJ2-1; the match to TRBD1 covers 10 bases. V gave up 0 bases and J gave up 13 bases; unmatched junction bases: 6. CDR3 length: 13 amino acids. Germline CDR1 and CDR2: SQVTM and ANQGSEA. CDR3 bases: TGCAGCGTTGAAGATCGGGGGACAGGGGTCCAGTTCTTC. Protein product: CSVEDRGTGVQFF.

The chain combines TRBV28 with TRBJ1-4; D gene ambiguous. The V end lost 1 base, the J end lost 5 bases, and 8 bases lay between the germline ends. CDR1 is MDHEN and CDR2 is SYDVKM in the germline V gene. The CDR3 extends over 14 amino acids. The CDR3 loop is CASSLYGGNEKLFF. CDR3 sequence (DNA): TGTGCCAGCAGTTTATATGGAGGGAATGAAAAACTGTTTTTT.

Concerning this clone itself: Other DNA sequences from this sample encode an identical CDR3 as well. The V and J genes are TRBV4-2 and TRBJ1-2; D is uncertain. Looked up from germline, CDR1 is LGHNA and CDR2 is YNFKEQ. The CDR3 contains 12 residues. V lost 1 base and J lost 8, with 8 bases in between. This CDR3 is CASSQGDSGYTF. Written as DNA, the CDR3 is TGTGCCAGCAGCCAAGGAGATAGCGGCTACACCTTC.

This clone showed up just a few times. CDR3 residues: CASSATGQPYNEQFF. CDR3 coding DNA: TGTGCCAGCAGCGCGACAGGGCAACCCTACAATGAGCAGTTCTTC. The V call is TRBV9, the J call TRBJ2-1; 7 bases are a match to TRBD1. Germline-derived CDR1 and CDR2 are SGDLS and YYNGEE. V dropped 3 bases and J dropped 2; count of bases not matched to a gene: 5. CDR3 length equals 15 residues. Complete variable domain (other parts from reference TRBV9 and TRBJ2-1): DSGVTQTPKHLITATGQRVTLRCSPRSGDLSVYWYQQSLDQGLQFLIQYYNGEERAKGNILERFSAQQFPDLHSELNLSSLELGDSALYFCASSATGQPYNEQFFGPGTRLTVL.

The chain uses TRBV7-9 and TRBJ2-2; 7 positions agree with TRBD1. There are 15 residues in the CDR3. Germline V gene sequence: CDR1 SEHNR, CDR2 FQNEAQ (reference sequence). The J segment lost 1 base and the V segment lost 4 bases, leaving 3 bases of the junction unmatched. CDR3 sequence reads: CASSSTGLNTGELFF. The CDR3, as DNA: TGTGCCAGCAGCTCGACAGGGTTGAACACCGGGGAGCTGTTTTTT.

The chain has TRBV4-2 and TRBJ2-7; D perhaps matches TRBD1 (5 bases). This CDR3 is 16 amino acids long. V was pared by 1 base and J by 0 bases, with 13 bases between. The germline gives CDR1 LGHNA, CDR2 YNFKEQ. CDR3 in amino acids: CASSQGEDKSSYEQYF. The CDR3 coding sequence is TGTGCCAGCAGCCAAGGTGAGGACAAGAGCTCCTACGAGCAGTACTTC.

This clone was counted a few times. CDR3 sequence: CASQWAYEQYF. The CDR3 DNA is TGTGCCAGCCAATGGGCCTACGAGCAGTACTTC. This chain uses TRBV11-2 with TRBJ2-7; D not resolved. Trimming cost V 8 bases and J 2 bases, with 7 bases left between them. The CDR3 loop spans 11 amino acids. Germline V lookup: CDR1 SGHAT, CDR2 FQNNGV.

The chain has TRBV27 and TRBJ1-2, with D possibly TRBD1 on 6 matching bases. V lost 5 bases to trimming and J lost 4 bases, with 14 bases between them. Germline CDR1 is MNHEY and CDR2 is SMNVEV (reference sequence). This CDR3 is built from 14 residues. The CDR3 DNA reads TGTGCCAGCAGTAGCCGGACAGCCCCCTATGGCTACACCTTC. Amino acids: CASSSRTAPYGYTF.

The V call is TRBV7-2, the J call TRBJ2-7; D possibly matches TRBD1 or TRBD2 (5 bases each). The CDR3 length is 16 residues. CDR1 and CDR2 from the germline V gene are SGHTA and FQGNSA. Trimming took 5 bases from V and 0 from J, leaving 17 bases between them. The CDR3 here is CASSPHWGSSSYEQYF. The CDR3 DNA sequence: TGTGCCAGCAGCCCTCACTGGGGGAGCAGCTCCTACGAGCAGTACTTC.

The chain recombines TRBV28 with TRBJ2-7; 12 bases map to TRBD1. The junction had 4 bases not matched to a gene; V was cut back by 2 bases and J by 5 bases. The CDR3 extends over 15 amino acids. Germline CDR1 and CDR2: MDHEN and SYDVKM. In DNA form, the CDR3 reads TGTGCCAGCAGTTTAGGGGGGACAGGGGGCCACGAGCAGTACTTC. Its protein product is CASSLGGTGGHEQYF. Full variable domain (missing parts from reference TRBV28 and TRBJ2-7): DVKVTQSSRYLVKRTGEKVFLECVQDMDHENMFWYRQDPGLGLRLIYFSYDVKMKEKGDIPEGYSVSREKKERFSLILESASTNQTSMYLCASSLGGTGGHEQYFGPGTRLTVT.

The chain couples TRBV6-5 to TRBJ2-2; tentative D call: TRBD2 (6 bases). Trimming took 7 bases from V and 0 from J, leaving 6 bases between them. The CDR3 has 13 residues. Per germline, CDR1 MNHEY and CDR2 SVGAGI. In nucleotides, the CDR3 is TGTGCCAGCACGGGGGCGAACACCGGGGAGCTGTTTTTT. It yields the protein CASTGANTGELFF.

This clone was seen a handful of times. The chain recombines TRBV4-1 with TRBJ1-4; 7 nucleotides line up with TRBD1. Germline lookup yields CDR1 MGHRA and CDR2 YSYEKL. After removal of 5 bases from V and 4 bases from J, the junction contained 7 bases not matched to a gene. The CDR3 is made up of 15 amino acids. CDR3 loop: CASSGGTVGNEKLFF. CDR3 nucleotides: TGCGCCAGCAGCGGAGGGACAGTTGGTAATGAAAAACTGTTTTTT.